This record concerns one T cell receptor (beta chain) sequence. This CDR3 contains 15 residues. The V and J ends lost 0 bases and 1 base respectively, with 10 bases between them. Germline lookup yields CDR1 SGHRS and CDR2 YFSETQ. The sample belongs to a study of blood T cell repertoires in COVID-19. The method was immunoSEQ multiplex PCR; TCRdb's version includes in-frame clones alone and lacks a portion of them. The sample includes about 98,000 clones, 70% to 90% of them seen just once. The V call is TRBV5-1, the J call TRBJ1-1; unclear D gene. The sequencing input was peripheral blood. This receptor was identified in a man between 65 and 85 years old with acute or convalescent COVID-19. CDR3 bases: TGCGCCAGCAGCTTGGAGAGCGGCAAGAACACTGAAGCTTTCTTT. It is translated as CASSLESGKNTEAFF. The full variable domain, with the rest looked up from reference TRBV5-1 and TRBJ1-1, is KAGVTQTPRYLIKTRGQQVTLSCSPISGHRSVSWYQQTPGQGLQFLFEYFSETQRNKGNFPGRFSGRQFSNSRSEMNVSTLELGDSALYLCASSLESGKNTEAFFGQGTRLTVV.